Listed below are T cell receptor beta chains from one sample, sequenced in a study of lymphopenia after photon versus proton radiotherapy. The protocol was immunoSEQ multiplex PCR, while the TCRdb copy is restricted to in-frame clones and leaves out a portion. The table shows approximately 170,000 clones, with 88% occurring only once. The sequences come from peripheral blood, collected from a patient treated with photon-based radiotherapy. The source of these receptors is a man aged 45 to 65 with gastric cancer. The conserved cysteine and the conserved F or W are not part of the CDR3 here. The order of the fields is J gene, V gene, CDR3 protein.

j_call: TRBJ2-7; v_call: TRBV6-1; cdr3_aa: ASSKAGNSYEQY
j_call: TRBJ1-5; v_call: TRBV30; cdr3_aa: AWSDGYRGSNQPQH
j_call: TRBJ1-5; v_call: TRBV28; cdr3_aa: ASRDANQPQH
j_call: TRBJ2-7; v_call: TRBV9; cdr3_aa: ASSVSLAGNYEQY
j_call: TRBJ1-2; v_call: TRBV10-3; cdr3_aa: AISESPRENGYT
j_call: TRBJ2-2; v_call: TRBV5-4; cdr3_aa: ASSQTSGRALAGELF
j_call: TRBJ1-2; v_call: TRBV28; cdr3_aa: ASSFQAGGSYGYT
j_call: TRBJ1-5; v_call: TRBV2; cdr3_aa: ASRPGGNQPQH
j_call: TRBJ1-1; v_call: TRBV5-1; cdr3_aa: ASSGGRSLNTEAF
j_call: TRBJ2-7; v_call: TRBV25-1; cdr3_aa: ASSEFARYEQY
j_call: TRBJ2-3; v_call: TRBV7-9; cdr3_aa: ASSFGWTGGNTDTQY